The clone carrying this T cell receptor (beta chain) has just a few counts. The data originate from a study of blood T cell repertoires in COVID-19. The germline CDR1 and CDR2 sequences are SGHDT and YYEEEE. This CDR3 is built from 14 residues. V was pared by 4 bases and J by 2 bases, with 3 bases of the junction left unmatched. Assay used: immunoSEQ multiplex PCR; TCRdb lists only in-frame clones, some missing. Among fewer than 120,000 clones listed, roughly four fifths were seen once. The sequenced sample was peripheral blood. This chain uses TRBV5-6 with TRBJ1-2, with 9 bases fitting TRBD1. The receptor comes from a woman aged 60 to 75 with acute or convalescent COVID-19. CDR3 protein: CASSPGTGNYGYTF. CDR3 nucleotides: TGTGCCAGCAGCCCCGGGACAGGGAACTATGGCTACACCTTC.